A selection of T cell receptor beta chains follows, all from one sample in a study of blood T cell repertoires in COVID-19. Libraries were prepared by immunoSEQ multiplex PCR; TCRdb keeps only in-frame clonotypes and omits some of them. The table lists roughly 60,000 clones, roughly 89% of them singletons. Source material: peripheral blood. Source of these receptors: a human donor in a cohort sampled during active COVID-19. Both conserved end residues are trimmed from each CDR3. A D gene is named only where the DNA matches it firmly.

ASGLDLVISLQF,TRBV12-5,-
ASSIGLLAGLTDTQY,TRBV19,TRBD2
ASSSGRAGGPGSYNEQF,TRBV7-7,TRBD2
ASSSRGWAF,TRBV7-9,-
ASRTGGESPLH,TRBV19,TRBD1
ASSLGDRVSSTEKLF,TRBV7-9,TRBD1
ASSLQGDQVEQY,TRBV18,TRBD1
ASRGTSGTYEQY,TRBV2,TRBD2
ASRRDNTEAF,TRBV2,-
ASNPGTSERTDTQY,TRBV27,TRBD2
ASSPGQMLSGANVLT,TRBV18,TRBD1
ASSLGQAREAF,TRBV7-9,-
ASSLDAGGDEQF,TRBV11-2,TRBD2
ASSNRQGRATQY,TRBV7-2,TRBD1
ASSLVAVDTQY,TRBV5-1,-
ASSLAFSGEGETQY,TRBV5-4,TRBD2
ASSLAMQGGGTIY,TRBV7-9,-
ASSEVAGFSYEQY,TRBV2,-